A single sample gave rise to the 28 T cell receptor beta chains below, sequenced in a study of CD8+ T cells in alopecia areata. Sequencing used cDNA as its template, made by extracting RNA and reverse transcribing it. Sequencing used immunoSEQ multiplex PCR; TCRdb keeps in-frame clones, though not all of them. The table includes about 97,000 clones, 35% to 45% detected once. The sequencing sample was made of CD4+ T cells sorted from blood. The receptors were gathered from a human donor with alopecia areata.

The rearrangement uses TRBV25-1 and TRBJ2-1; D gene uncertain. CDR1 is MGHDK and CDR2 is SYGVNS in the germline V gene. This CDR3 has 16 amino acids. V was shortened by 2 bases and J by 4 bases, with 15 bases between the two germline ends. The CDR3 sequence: CASSENGRKFYNEQFF. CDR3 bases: TGTGCCAGCAGTGAAAACGGCAGAAAATTTTACAATGAGCAGTTCTTC.

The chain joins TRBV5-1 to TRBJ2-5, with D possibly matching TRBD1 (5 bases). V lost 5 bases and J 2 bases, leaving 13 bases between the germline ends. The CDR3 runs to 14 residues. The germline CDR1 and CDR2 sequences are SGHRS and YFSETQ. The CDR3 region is CASRTGRDQETQYF. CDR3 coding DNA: TGCGCCAGCAGAACAGGCAGGGATCAAGAGACCCAGTACTTC.

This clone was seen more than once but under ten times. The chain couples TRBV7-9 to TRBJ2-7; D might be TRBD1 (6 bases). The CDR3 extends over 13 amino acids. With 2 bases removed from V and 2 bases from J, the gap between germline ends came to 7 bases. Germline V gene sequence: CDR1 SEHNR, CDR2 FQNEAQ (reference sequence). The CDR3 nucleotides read TGTGCCAGCAGCTTAAACAGGGCCTACGAGCAGTACTTC. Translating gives CASSLNRAYEQYF. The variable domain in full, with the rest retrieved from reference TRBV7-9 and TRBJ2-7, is DTGVSQNPRHKITKRGQNVTFRCDPISEHNRLYWYRQTLGQGPEFLTYFQNEAQLEKSRLLSDRFSAERPKGSFSTLEIQRTEQGDSAMYLCASSLNRAYEQYFGPGTRLTVT.

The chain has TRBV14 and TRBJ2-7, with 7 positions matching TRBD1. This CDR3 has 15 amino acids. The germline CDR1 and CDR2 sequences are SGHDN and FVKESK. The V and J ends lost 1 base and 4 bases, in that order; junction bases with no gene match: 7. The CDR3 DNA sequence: TGTGCCAGCAGCCAAGGTAACAGGGGCTCTTACGAGCAGTACTTC. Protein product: CASSQGNRGSYEQYF.

This CDR3 reads CASKTSTDTQYF. The CDR3, as DNA: TGCGCCAGCAAGACTAGCACAGATACGCAGTATTTT. The chain links TRBV5-1 to TRBJ2-3; D is undetermined. From germline, CDR1 is SGHRS and CDR2 YFSETQ. Trimming stripped 6 bases from V and 0 bases from J, with 5 bases between. The CDR3 runs to 12 residues.

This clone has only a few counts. CDR3 DNA sequence: TGTGCCAGCAGCTTACAGCGAAATAGCAATCAGCCCCAGCATTTT. Its translation: CASSLQRNSNQPQHF. The chain is built from TRBV7-2 and TRBJ1-5; no firm D call. V was pared by 2 bases and J by 0 bases, with 8 bases between. In germline, CDR1 is SGHTA, CDR2 FQGNSA. CDR3 length: 15 amino acids. Variable domain in full (rest from reference TRBV7-2 and TRBJ1-5): GAGVSQSPSNKVTEKGKDVELRCDPISGHTALYWYRQSLGQGLEFLIYFQGNSAPDKSGLPSDRFSAERTGGSVSTLTIQRTQQEDSAVYLCASSLQRNSNQPQHFGDGTRLSIL.

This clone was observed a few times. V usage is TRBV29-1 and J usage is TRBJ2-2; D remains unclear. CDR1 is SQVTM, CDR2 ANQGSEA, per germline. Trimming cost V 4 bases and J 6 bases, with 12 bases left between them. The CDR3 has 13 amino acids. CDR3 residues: CSVGGSGSGELFF. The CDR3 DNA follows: TGCAGCGTTGGTGGTTCGGGCTCCGGGGAGCTGTTTTTT.

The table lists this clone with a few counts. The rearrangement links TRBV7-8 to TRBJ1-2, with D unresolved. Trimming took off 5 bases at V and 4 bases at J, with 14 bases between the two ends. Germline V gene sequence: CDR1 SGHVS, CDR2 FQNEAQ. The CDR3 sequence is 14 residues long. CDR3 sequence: CASSPRRAGYGYTF. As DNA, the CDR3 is TGTGCCAGCAGCCCCCGCCGGGCCGGCTATGGCTACACCTTC.

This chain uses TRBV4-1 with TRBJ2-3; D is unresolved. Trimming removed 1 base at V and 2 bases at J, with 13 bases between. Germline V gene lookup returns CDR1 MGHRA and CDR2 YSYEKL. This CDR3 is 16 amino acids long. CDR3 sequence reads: CASSQVGLTLTDTQYF. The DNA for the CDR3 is TGCGCCAGCAGCCAAGTGGGTCTAACCCTCACAGATACGCAGTATTTT.

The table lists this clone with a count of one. Here the CDR3 reads CASSRQADTGELFF. The DNA for the CDR3 is TGTGCCAGCAGTCGACAGGCCGACACCGGGGAGCTGTTTTTT. The rearrangement links TRBV2 to TRBJ2-2; D is perhaps TRBD1 (6 bases). The CDR3 consists of 14 residues. Trimming shortened V by 5 bases and J by 3 bases, and 10 bases separated the two germline ends. The V gene's germline CDR1 is SNHLY and CDR2 FYNNEI. Full variable domain (remainder filled in from reference TRBV2 and TRBJ2-2): EPEVTQTPSHQVTQMGQEVILRCVPISNHLYFYWYRQILGQKVEFLVSFYNNEISEKSEIFDDQFSVERPDGSNFTLKIRSTKLEDSAMYFCASSRQADTGELFFGEGSRLTVL.

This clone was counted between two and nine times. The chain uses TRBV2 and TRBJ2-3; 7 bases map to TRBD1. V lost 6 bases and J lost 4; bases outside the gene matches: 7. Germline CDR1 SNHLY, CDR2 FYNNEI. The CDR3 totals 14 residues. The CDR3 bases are TGTGCCAGCAGGGACAGGATCTTCTCAGATACGCAGTATTTT. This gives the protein CASRDRIFSDTQYF.

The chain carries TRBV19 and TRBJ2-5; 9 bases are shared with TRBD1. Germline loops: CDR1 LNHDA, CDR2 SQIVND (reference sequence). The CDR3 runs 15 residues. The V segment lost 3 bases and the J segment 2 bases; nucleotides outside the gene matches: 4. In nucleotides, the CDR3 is TGTGCCAGTAGTATTAACGGACAGGGGCAAGAGACCCAGTACTTC. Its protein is CASSINGQGQETQYF.

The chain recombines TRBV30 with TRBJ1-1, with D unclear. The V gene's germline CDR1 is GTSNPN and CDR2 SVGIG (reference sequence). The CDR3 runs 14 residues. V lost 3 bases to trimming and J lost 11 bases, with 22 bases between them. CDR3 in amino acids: CAWSDAGRRLLAFF. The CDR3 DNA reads TGTGCCTGGAGCGACGCCGGCAGGAGATTGTTGGCTTTCTTT.

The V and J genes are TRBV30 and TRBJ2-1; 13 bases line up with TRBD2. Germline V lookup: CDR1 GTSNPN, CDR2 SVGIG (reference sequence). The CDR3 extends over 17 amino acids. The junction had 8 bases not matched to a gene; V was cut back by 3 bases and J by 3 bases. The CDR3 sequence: CAWRLKGTSGDYNEQFF. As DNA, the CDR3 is TGTGCCTGGAGGCTAAAAGGGACTAGCGGGGACTACAATGAGCAGTTCTTC.

CDR3 amino acids: CSVTVQANTGELFF. In DNA form, the CDR3 reads TGCAGCGTGACCGTCCAGGCCAACACCGGGGAGCTGTTTTTT. The chain links TRBV29-1 to TRBJ2-2, with D hard to call. The CDR3 consists of 14 residues. The germline V and J ends were trimmed by 6 bases and 2 bases, with 13 bases remaining between them. In germline, CDR1 is SQVTM, CDR2 ANQGSEA.

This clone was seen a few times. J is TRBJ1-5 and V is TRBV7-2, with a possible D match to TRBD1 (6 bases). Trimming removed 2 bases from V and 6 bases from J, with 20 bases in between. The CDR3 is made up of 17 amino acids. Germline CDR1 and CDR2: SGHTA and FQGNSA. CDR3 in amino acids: CASSLRGGNREGQPQHF. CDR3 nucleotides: TGTGCCAGCAGCTTACGGGGAGGGAACAGGGAAGGTCAGCCCCAGCATTTT.

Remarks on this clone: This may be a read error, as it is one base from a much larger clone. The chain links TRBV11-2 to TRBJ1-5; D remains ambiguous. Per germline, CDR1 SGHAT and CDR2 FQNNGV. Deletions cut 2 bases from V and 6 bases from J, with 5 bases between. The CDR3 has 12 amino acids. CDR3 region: CASSLFGQPQHF. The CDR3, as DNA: TGTGCCAGCAGCTTATTTGGTCAGCCCCAGCATTTT.

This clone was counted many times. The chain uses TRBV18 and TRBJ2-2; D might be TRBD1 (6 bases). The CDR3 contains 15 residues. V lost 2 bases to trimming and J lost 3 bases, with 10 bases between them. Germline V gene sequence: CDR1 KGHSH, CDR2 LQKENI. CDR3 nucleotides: TGTGCCAGCTCACCAATAGCAGGGGACACCGGGGAGCTGTTTTTT. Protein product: CASSPIAGDTGELFF.

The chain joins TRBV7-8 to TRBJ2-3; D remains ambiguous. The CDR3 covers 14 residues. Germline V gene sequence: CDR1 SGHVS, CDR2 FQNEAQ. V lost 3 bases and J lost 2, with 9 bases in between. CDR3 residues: CASSFEWDTDTQYF. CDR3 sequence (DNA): TGTGCCAGCAGCTTTGAGTGGGACACAGATACGCAGTATTTT.

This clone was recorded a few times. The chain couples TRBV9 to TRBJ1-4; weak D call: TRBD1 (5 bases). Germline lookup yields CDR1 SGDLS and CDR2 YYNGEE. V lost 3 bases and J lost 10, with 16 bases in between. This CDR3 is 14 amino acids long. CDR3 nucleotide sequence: TGTGCCAGCAGCGCTTTCCAGGGCCAGGGAAAACTGTTTTTT. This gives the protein CASSAFQGQGKLFF.

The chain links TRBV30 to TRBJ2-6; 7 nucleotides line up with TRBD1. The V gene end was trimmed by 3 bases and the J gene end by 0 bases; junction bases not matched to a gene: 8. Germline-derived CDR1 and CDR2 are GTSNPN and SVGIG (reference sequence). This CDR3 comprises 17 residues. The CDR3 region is CAWSSGTAFSGANVLTF. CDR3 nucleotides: TGTGCCTGGAGCTCGGGGACAGCTTTCTCTGGGGCCAACGTCCTGACTTTC.

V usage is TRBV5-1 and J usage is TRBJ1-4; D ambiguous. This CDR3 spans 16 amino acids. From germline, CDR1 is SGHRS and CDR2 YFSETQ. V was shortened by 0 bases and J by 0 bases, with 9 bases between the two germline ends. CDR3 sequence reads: CASSLGTRSTNEKLFF. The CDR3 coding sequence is TGCGCCAGCAGCTTGGGGACCAGGTCAACTAATGAAAAACTGTTTTTT. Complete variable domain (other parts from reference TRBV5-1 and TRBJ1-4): KAGVTQTPRYLIKTRGQQVTLSCSPISGHRSVSWYQQTPGQGLQFLFEYFSETQRNKGNFPGRFSGRQFSNSRSEMNVSTLELGDSALYLCASSLGTRSTNEKLFFGSGTQLSVL.

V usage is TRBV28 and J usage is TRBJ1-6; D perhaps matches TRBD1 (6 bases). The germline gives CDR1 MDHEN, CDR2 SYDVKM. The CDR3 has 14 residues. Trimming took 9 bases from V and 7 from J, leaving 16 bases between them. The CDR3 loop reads CASGGADWNSPLHF. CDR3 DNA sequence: TGTGCCAGTGGGGGGGCGGATTGGAATTCACCCCTCCACTTT.

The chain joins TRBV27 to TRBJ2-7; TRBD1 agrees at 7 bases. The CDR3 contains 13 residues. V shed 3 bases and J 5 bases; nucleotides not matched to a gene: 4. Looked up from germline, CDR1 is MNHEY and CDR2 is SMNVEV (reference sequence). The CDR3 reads CASSFVDRDEQYF. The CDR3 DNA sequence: TGTGCCAGCAGTTTCGTCGACAGGGACGAGCAGTACTTC.

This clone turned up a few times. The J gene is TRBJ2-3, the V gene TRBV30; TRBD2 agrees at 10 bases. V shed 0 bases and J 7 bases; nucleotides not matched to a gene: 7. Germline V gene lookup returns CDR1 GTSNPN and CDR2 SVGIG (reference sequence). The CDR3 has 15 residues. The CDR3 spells CAWSVYSGGANTQYF. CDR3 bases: TGTGCCTGGAGTGTATACAGCGGGGGGGCAAATACGCAGTATTTT.

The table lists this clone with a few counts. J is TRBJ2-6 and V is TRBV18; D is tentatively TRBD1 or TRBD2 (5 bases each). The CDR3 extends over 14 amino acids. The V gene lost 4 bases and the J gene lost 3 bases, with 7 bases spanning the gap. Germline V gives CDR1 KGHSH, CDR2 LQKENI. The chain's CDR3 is CASSQGSGANVLTF. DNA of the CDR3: TGTGCCAGCTCACAGGGGAGTGGGGCCAACGTCCTGACTTTC.

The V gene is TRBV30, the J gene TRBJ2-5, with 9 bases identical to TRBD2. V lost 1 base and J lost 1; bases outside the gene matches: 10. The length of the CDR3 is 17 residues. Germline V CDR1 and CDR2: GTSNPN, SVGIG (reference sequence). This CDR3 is CAWSEGWLAGSQETQYF. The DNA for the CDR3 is TGTGCCTGGAGTGAGGGATGGCTAGCGGGATCCCAAGAGACCCAGTACTTC.

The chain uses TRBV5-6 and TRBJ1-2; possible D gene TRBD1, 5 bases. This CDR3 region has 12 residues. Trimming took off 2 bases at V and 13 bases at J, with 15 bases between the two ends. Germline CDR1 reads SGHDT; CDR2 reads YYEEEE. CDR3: CASSLTGLPSTF. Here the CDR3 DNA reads TGTGCCAGCAGCTTAACGGGACTCCCGAGCACCTTC. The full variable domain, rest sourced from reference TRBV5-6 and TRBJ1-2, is DAGVTQSPTHLIKTRGQQVTLRCSPKSGHDTVSWYQQALGQGPQFIFQYYEEEERQRGNFPDRFSGHQFPNYSSELNVNALLLGDSALYLCASSLTGLPSTFGSGTRLTVV.